The sample holds many counts of the clone carrying this TCR beta chain. Researchers took RNA transcripts and amplified TCR beta CDR3 regions from them. Second-round multiplex PCR followed a first-round RT-PCR using HTBI primers. TCRdb re-called the multiplex PCR reads with MiXCR, one entry per CDR3 protein. The sample consists of 500,000 to 700,000 distinct CDR3 sequences, roughly 20% of them appearing once. Isolation of PBMCs was performed using about 9.9 ml of fresh peripheral blood. This record comes from a study of Graves' ophthalmopathy and Graves' hyperthyroidism. Study details: There was a collection of peripheral blood at initial diagnosis, before any treatment.

The CDR3 is 13 residues long. V lost 6 bases and J 4 bases, leaving 12 bases between the germline ends. The receptor comes from a woman aged 18-29 years with stable Graves' hyperthyroidism. Some clones in this sample may be carry-over from other donors' samples. Input material: peripheral blood. The V and J genes are TRBV12-3 or TRBV12-4 and TRBJ1-2; D remains ambiguous. The chain's CDR3 is CASSNPPIYGYTF. CDR3 nucleotides: TGTGCCAGCAGCAACCCCCCTATCTATGGCTACACCTTC.